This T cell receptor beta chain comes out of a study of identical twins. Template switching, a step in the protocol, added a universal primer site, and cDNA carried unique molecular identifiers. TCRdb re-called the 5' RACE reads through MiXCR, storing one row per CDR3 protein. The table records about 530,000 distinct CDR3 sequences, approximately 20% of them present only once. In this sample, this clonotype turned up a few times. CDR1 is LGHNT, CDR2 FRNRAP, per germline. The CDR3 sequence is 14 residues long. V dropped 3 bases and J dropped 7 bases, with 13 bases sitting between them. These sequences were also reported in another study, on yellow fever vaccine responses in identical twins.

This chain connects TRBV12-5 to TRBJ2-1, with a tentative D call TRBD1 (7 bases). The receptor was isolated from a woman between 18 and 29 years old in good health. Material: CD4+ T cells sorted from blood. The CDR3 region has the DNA TGTGCTAGTGGTTTCCAGGGGGGAGAGAATGAGCAGTTCTTC. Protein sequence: CASGFQGGENEQFF.